This TCR beta chain emerged from a study of shared clonotypes between healthy human individuals. Whole-study findings and limits: Among several donors, about 5% of naive CD4 clonotypes were found in common. Genetic and exposure-history diversity was limited by the small donor number.

CDR3 length: 14 residues. Germline lookup yields CDR1 ENHRY and CDR2 SYGVKD. Trimming took 6 bases from V and 5 from J; bases not matched to a gene: 3. Some clones are missing from TCRdb's copy, which holds only in-frame ones; the method was immunoSEQ multiplex PCR. The sample carries approximately 840,000 clones, roughly 96% recorded once. Details on this clone: Its target is not known.

The naive CD8 subset, CD45RO-negative cells positively selected for CCR7, excluded terminally differentiated effector memory CD45RA+ cells. This TCR was recovered from a man aged 25 to 40 in good health. V gene TRBV10-3 combines with J gene TRBJ2-1; 11 positions agree with TRBD1. The sample consisted of naive CD8+ T cells sorted from blood. The CDR3 reads CAIRDRGPDNEQFF. The DNA of the CDR3 is TGTGCCATCAGGGACAGGGGGCCCGACAATGAGCAGTTCTTC.